A single sample gave rise to the 21 T cell receptor beta chains below, sequenced in a study of blood T cell repertoires in COVID-19. Method: immunoSEQ multiplex PCR; TCRdb's copy keeps in-frame clones and lacks some. Here the sample spans more than 95,000 clones, approximately 80% being singletons. What was sequenced was peripheral blood. These TCRs come from a woman of 80 years or more with active or convalescent COVID-19.

Only a few counts were recorded for this clone. V gene TRBV7-9 combines with J gene TRBJ2-3; a possible D gene is TRBD1 (5 bases). This CDR3 has 12 amino acids. In germline, CDR1 is SEHNR, CDR2 FQNEAQ (reference sequence). V was shortened by 5 bases and J by 5 bases, with 8 bases between the two germline ends. CDR3 sequence (DNA): TGTGCCAGCAGCCCGGACAAAGATACGCAGTATTTT. It is translated as CASSPDKDTQYF. Filled out from reference TRBV7-9 and TRBJ2-3, the complete variable domain reads DTGVSQNPRHKITKRGQNVTFRCDPISEHNRLYWYRQTLGQGPEFLTYFQNEAQLEKSRLLSDRFSAERPKGSFSTLEIQRTEQGDSAMYLCASSPDKDTQYFGPGTRLTVL.

The CDR3 region is CASSYNRDQPQHF. CDR3 sequence (DNA): TGTGCCAGCAGCTACAACAGGGATCAGCCCCAGCATTTT. The chain uses TRBV7-8 and TRBJ1-5; D is perhaps TRBD1 (6 bases). The CDR3 runs 13 residues. CDR1 and CDR2 from the germline V gene are SGHVS and FQNEAQ. V was clipped by 4 bases and J by 5 bases, with 9 bases between them.

This chain uses TRBV18 with TRBJ2-2; 9 bases agree with TRBD1. Germline V gene sequence: CDR1 KGHSH, CDR2 LQKENI. The CDR3 is 15 amino acids. V gave up 2 bases and J gave up 7 bases; unmatched junction bases: 5. CDR3 residues: CASSPWTGAVGELFF. In nucleotides, the CDR3 is TGTGCCAGCTCACCATGGACAGGGGCGGTCGGGGAGCTGTTTTTT.

The V gene is TRBV5-1, the J gene TRBJ1-1, with D hard to call. The CDR3 is 16 residues long. Germline CDR1 reads SGHRS; CDR2 reads YFSETQ. V dropped 4 bases and J dropped 1 base, with 17 bases sitting between them. The CDR3 spells CASSAALPAANTEAFF. CDR3 coding DNA: TGCGCCAGCAGCGCGGCCCTCCCGGCCGCGAACACTGAAGCTTTCTTT.

The chain uses TRBV24-1 and TRBJ1-2, with D uncertain. The CDR3 totals 13 residues. Between the trimmed V and J ends, which lost 4 bases and 4 bases, there was a span of 9 bases. Per germline, CDR1 KGHDR and CDR2 SFDVKD. The CDR3 DNA reads as TGTGCCACCAGTGAGTCCCGGTCCTATGGCTACACCTTC. It encodes CATSESRSYGYTF.

This clone was detected a few times. CDR3: CAWNRLGGIENSPLHF. CDR3 sequence (DNA): TGTGCCTGGAACCGGCTCGGGGGGATCGAGAATTCACCCCTCCACTTT. The J gene is TRBJ1-6, the V gene TRBV30; D may be TRBD1 (5 bases). Germline CDR1 GTSNPN, CDR2 SVGIG (reference sequence). V lost 4 bases, J lost 7 bases, and 20 bases lay in between. This CDR3 has 16 amino acids.

The CDR3 nucleotides read TGTGCCAGCAGTATCGAGGCCGGGACAGATACGCAGTATTTT. The encoded protein is CASSIEAGTDTQYF. The chain recombines TRBV28 with TRBJ2-3; D is unresolved. Germline V gives CDR1 MDHEN, CDR2 SYDVKM. The CDR3 has 14 residues. V was clipped by 5 bases and J by 3 bases, with 12 bases between them.

The genes are TRBV21-1 and TRBJ2-7; the table's D call of TRBD2 was not tested on the DNA. TRBV21-1 is described as a pseudogene. CDR3 length: 15 residues. The CDR3 nucleotides are TGTGCCAGCAGCAAAGCACAGCGGAATCCCTACGAGCAGTACTTC. It is translated as CASSKAQRNPYEQYF.

The chain is built from TRBV7-2 and TRBJ1-2; D possibly corresponds to TRBD1 (5 bases). The V gene lost 1 base and the J gene lost 5 bases, with 17 bases spanning the gap. The CDR3 covers 16 residues. Germline CDR1 SGHTA, CDR2 FQGNSA. CDR3 coding DNA: TGTGCCAGCAGCTTAGGGGGCGGATCTTACGGATATGGCTACACCTTC. Amino acids: CASSLGGGSYGYGYTF. The full variable domain, completed using reference TRBV7-2 and TRBJ1-2, is GAGVSQSPSNKVTEKGKDVELRCDPISGHTALYWYRQSLGQGLEFLIYFQGNSAPDKSGLPSDRFSAERTGGSVSTLTIQRTQQEDSAVYLCASSLGGGSYGYGYTFGSGTRLTVV.

The chain joins TRBV28 to TRBJ1-2; 10 bases align to TRBD1. V gave up 5 bases and J gave up 4 bases; unmatched junction bases: 4. Germline CDR1 MDHEN, CDR2 SYDVKM. This CDR3 is 14 amino acids long. Here the CDR3 reads CASSPGQGVYGYTF. In nucleotides, the CDR3 is TGTGCCAGCAGTCCCGGACAGGGGGTCTATGGCTACACCTTC.

This clone was counted many times. The chain uses TRBV25-1 and TRBJ2-7; 10 nucleotides match TRBD1. The CDR3 loop spans 16 amino acids. Trimming at V came to 4 bases and at J to 2 bases, leaving 8 bases not matched to a gene. Germline CDR1 is MGHDK and CDR2 is SYGVNS. CDR3 nucleotides: TGTGCCAGCAGTGCCACGGACAGGGGGGACACCTACGAGCAGTACTTC. As protein: CASSATDRGDTYEQYF.

This rearrangement joins TRBV7-8 to TRBJ1-6; D is uncertain. Per germline, CDR1 SGHVS and CDR2 FQNEAQ. The CDR3 length is 12 residues. V was cut by 5 bases and J by 10 bases, with 9 bases left in between. CDR3 region: CASSGTASPLHF. The CDR3 nucleotides are TGTGCCAGCAGCGGTACTGCGTCACCCCTCCACTTT.

The V and J genes are TRBV18 and TRBJ2-5, with D tentatively TRBD1 (5 bases). The germline CDR1 and CDR2 sequences are KGHSH and LQKENI. The ends were cut back, 4 bases at V and 1 base at J, with 13 bases in the middle. This CDR3 has 15 residues. The CDR3 loop is CASSRNSQGQETQYF. Here the CDR3 DNA reads TGTGCCAGCTCACGAAATTCGCAGGGCCAAGAGACCCAGTACTTC.

This clone was seen just once. The rearrangement joins TRBV28 to TRBJ1-3, with 7 bases lining up with TRBD1. The junction had 2 bases not matched to a gene; V was cut back by 5 bases and J by 1 base. CDR3 length: 14 residues. Germline V gene sequence: CDR1 MDHEN, CDR2 SYDVKM. The CDR3 loop is CASSATGSGNTIYF. For the CDR3, the DNA is TGTGCCAGCAGTGCGACAGGGTCTGGAAACACCATATATTTT.

The table lists this clone with a count of one. V and J are TRBV7-3 and TRBJ1-1; D gene unclear. The CDR3 has 14 amino acids. Trimming shortened V by 0 bases and J by 1 base, and 6 bases separated the two germline ends. The germline V gene encodes CDR1 SGHTA and CDR2 FQGTGA. CDR3 in DNA: TGTGCCAGCAGCTTAACTGGCGGGAACACTGAAGCTTTCTTT. This codes for CASSLTGGNTEAFF.

This clone showed up just once. The chain has TRBV14 and TRBJ2-5, with D perhaps matching TRBD2 (5 bases). Germline loops: CDR1 SGHDN, CDR2 FVKESK. The CDR3 has 15 residues. V gave up 1 base and J gave up 5 bases, with 14 bases separating them. The CDR3 nucleotides are TGTGCCAGCAGCCAAGGAGGGTGGTTTTCGGAGACCCAGTACTTC. Translation gives CASSQGGWFSETQYF.

This rearrangement joins TRBV6-5 to TRBJ2-1; 11 nucleotides align to TRBD2. Per germline, CDR1 MNHEY and CDR2 SVGAGI. This CDR3 region has 15 residues. The V gene end was trimmed by 4 bases and the J gene end by 12 bases; junction bases not matched to a gene: 11. CDR3 residues: CASSWGGSGGAGQFF. The CDR3 DNA reads as TGTGCCAGCAGTTGGGGAGGTAGCGGGGGGGCAGGGCAGTTCTTC.

The chain couples TRBV5-1 to TRBJ2-1, with 7 bases matching TRBD2. V dropped 2 bases and J dropped 6; count of bases not matched to a gene: 8. The CDR3 length is 15 residues. Germline assignment: CDR1 SGHRS and CDR2 YFSETQ. CDR3 nucleotide sequence: TGCGCCAGCAGCTTACCTAGCGGCAGCTCCAATGAGCAGTTCTTC. Its protein product is CASSLPSGSSNEQFF.

V gene TRBV5-1 combines with J gene TRBJ2-7, with D perhaps matching TRBD2 (7 bases). Trimming cost V 5 bases and J 5 bases, with 17 bases left between them. The CDR3 is 14 amino acids. CDR1 is SGHRS, CDR2 YFSETQ, per germline. CDR3 sequence reads: CASSDSGGSNEQYF. As DNA, the CDR3 is TGCGCCAGCAGTGACTCGGGGGGCTCGAACGAGCAGTACTTC.

The chain combines TRBV18 with TRBJ1-2; 8 positions match TRBD1. CDR3 size: 15 residues. Unmatched junction bases numbered 9, after V lost 0 bases and J lost 9 bases. Germline CDR1 and CDR2: KGHSH and LQKENI. The CDR3 sequence is CASSPPSTGDRRYTF. The DNA of the CDR3 is TGTGCCAGCTCACCACCTTCGACCGGGGACAGGCGCTACACCTTC.

The chain joins TRBV5-4 to TRBJ1-2; 9 bases align to TRBD1. This CDR3 is 17 amino acids long. Trimming removed 5 bases from V and 0 bases from J; junction bases left unmatched: 11. Germline CDR1 SGHNT, CDR2 YYREEE (reference sequence). CDR3 nucleotide sequence: TGTGCCAGCAGACCCGGGACAGGGTACAAAGCTAACTATGGCTACACCTTC. Its protein is CASRPGTGYKANYGYTF.